The 16 T cell receptor beta chains given below trace back to one sample, sequenced in a study of T cells in Graves' hyperthyroidism and ophthalmopathy. Amplification of TCR beta CDR3 regions used RNA as the template. First-round RT-PCR targeting the TCR CDR3 was performed with the HTBI primer set. TCRdb processed the multiplex PCR reads anew with MiXCR; each CDR3 protein has one entry. The table lists about 99,000 distinct CDR3 sequences, roughly 47% of them singletons, with 26% in the top ten. Sequenced material: blood. These receptors all stem from a man aged 35-49 years with Graves' hyperthyroidism.

On this clonotype itself: The junction does not match germline at one end; this may be a read error. This chain joins TRBV7-6 and TRBJ1-6; TRBD1 is a possible D gene (5 bases). Germline-derived CDR1 and CDR2 are SGHVS and FNYEAQ. This CDR3 has 19 residues. CDR3 DNA: TGTGCCAGCACTACGGGGACGGAGGTGGCCAGCTCCTATAATTCACCCCCCCACTTT. Translated, it gives CASTTGTEVASSYNSPPHF.

This clonotype was seen once. A much larger clone differs from this one at a single base, so this may be a read error. The V gene is TRBV27, the J gene TRBJ2-7, with D unresolved. Germline loops: CDR1 MNHEY, CDR2 SMNVEV (reference sequence). The CDR3 runs to 13 residues. The CDR3 coding sequence is TGTGCCAGCAGTCCGGGCCAGAGCTACAAGCAGTACTTC. It translates to CASSPGQSYKQYF.

This clonotype was found many times. V is TRBV10-1 and J is TRBJ1-1; 9 bases fit TRBD1. The CDR3 totals 20 residues. Germline V gives CDR1 WNHNN, CDR2 SYGVQD (reference sequence). V dropped 8 bases and J dropped 1; count of bases not matched to a gene: 23. The CDR3 loop is CASGPPGQGLSVAENTEAFF. DNA of the CDR3: TGCGCCAGCGGTCCTCCGGGACAGGGTTTGAGCGTGGCTGAGAACACTGAAGCTTTCTTT.

This clonotype has ten or more counts. The chain is built from TRBV7-8 and TRBJ2-1; the match to TRBD1 covers 10 bases. The length of the CDR3 is 16 residues. Germline-derived CDR1 and CDR2 are SGHVS and FQNEAQ. With V trimmed by 5 bases and J by 3 bases, 7 bases remained unmatched. CDR3 nucleotide sequence: TGTGCCAGCAGCCCCGGACAGGGGGTCAGCTACAATGAGCAGTTCTTC. Residues: CASSPGQGVSYNEQFF.

V usage is TRBV7-9 and J usage is TRBJ1-6; no definite D call. The length of the CDR3 is 14 residues. With 3 bases removed from V and 13 bases from J, the gap between germline ends came to 16 bases. Germline loops: CDR1 SEHNR, CDR2 FQNEAQ (reference sequence). The CDR3 region is CASSFIGEDQPLHF. CDR3 bases: TGTGCCAGCAGCTTTATCGGGGAGGATCAGCCCCTCCACTTT. Variable domain in full (rest from reference TRBV7-9 and TRBJ1-6): DTGVSQNPRHKITKRGQNVTFRCDPISEHNRLYWYRQTLGQGPEFLTYFQNEAQLEKSRLLSDRFSAERPKGSFSTLEIQRTEQGDSAMYLCASSFIGEDQPLHFGNGTRLTVT.

This clonotype was counted ten times or more. The chain combines TRBV5-1 with TRBJ2-3; D not resolved. Germline lookup yields CDR1 SGHRS and CDR2 YFSETQ. The CDR3 runs to 17 residues. Deletions cut 0 bases from V and 0 bases from J, with 14 bases between. The CDR3 DNA follows: TGCGCCAGCAGCTTGGTACCCTTGCAGGCCAGCACAGATACGCAGTATTTT. This codes for CASSLVPLQASTDTQYF. The full variable domain, rest sourced from reference TRBV5-1 and TRBJ2-3, is KAGVTQTPRYLIKTRGQQVTLSCSPISGHRSVSWYQQTPGQGLQFLFEYFSETQRNKGNFPGRFSGRQFSNSRSEMNVSTLELGDSALYLCASSLVPLQASTDTQYFGPGTRLTVL.

The chain recombines TRBV25-1 with TRBJ1-4; unclear D gene. This CDR3 is 16 amino acids long. Trimming shortened V by 3 bases and J by 6 bases, and 17 bases separated the two germline ends. The germline CDR1 and CDR2 sequences are MGHDK and SYGVNS. CDR3 loop: CASSDDLLGMDEKLFF. CDR3 DNA sequence: TGTGCCAGCAGTGATGACCTGCTGGGAATGGATGAAAAACTGTTTTTT.

V and J are TRBV20-1 and TRBJ2-7; 7 bases line up with TRBD1. Unmatched junction bases numbered 8, after V lost 0 bases and J lost 0 bases. The CDR3 has 16 residues. Per the germline V gene, CDR1 is DFQATT and CDR2 is SNEGSKA (reference sequence). CDR3: CSARDTLGDSSYEQYV. The CDR3 DNA is TGCAGTGCTAGAGATACCCTTGGGGACAGCTCCTACGAGCAGTACGTC.

This clonotype was observed at least ten times. The CDR3 DNA reads as TGTGCCAGCACCTGGGGGGCGTCTTGGTTCTTC. This translates into CASTWGASWFF. The chain has TRBV6-4 and TRBJ2-1; D assignment may be TRBD1 or TRBD2 (6 bases each). This CDR3 comprises 11 residues. Germline loops: CDR1 MRHNA, CDR2 SNTAGT. Trimming cost V 7 bases and J 15 bases, with 16 bases left between them.

This clonotype was recorded many times. The chain links TRBV2 to TRBJ1-2; 12 nucleotides agree with TRBD1. The V gene's germline CDR1 is SNHLY and CDR2 FYNNEI. V trimming: 6 bases; J trimming: 8 bases; junction bases outside the gene matches: 7. This CDR3 spans 14 amino acids. CDR3 sequence (DNA): TGTGCCAGCAGCCCGGGACAGGGGGCTTTCGGCTACACCTTC. It specifies CASSPGQGAFGYTF.

This clonotype was seen ten or more times. This sequence joins TRBV19 and TRBJ1-5; D unresolved. The CDR3 sequence is 14 residues long. Germline V CDR1 and CDR2: LNHDA, SQIVND (reference sequence). Trimming stripped 5 bases from V and 2 bases from J, with 10 bases between. DNA for the CDR3: TGTGCCAGTAGTCATACGGGAGGCAATCAGCCCCAGCATTTT. The encoded protein is CASSHTGGNQPQHF.

This clonotype was recorded once. The rearrangement uses TRBV2 and TRBJ2-3; TRBD2 aligns across 13 bases. The germline CDR1 and CDR2 sequences are SNHLY and FYNNEI. The CDR3 totals 16 residues. V gave up 9 bases and J gave up 3 bases; unmatched junction bases: 9. CDR3 sequence: CASWRLAGGGTDTQYF. The CDR3 DNA follows: TGTGCCAGTTGGCGACTAGCGGGAGGAGGGACAGATACGCAGTATTTT.

This clonotype was seen many times. The chain uses TRBV19 and TRBJ1-6, with D perhaps TRBD1 (6 bases). Trimming removed 1 base from V and 9 bases from J, with 13 bases in between. CDR1 is LNHDA, CDR2 SQIVND, per germline (reference sequence). The CDR3 loop spans 15 amino acids. The CDR3: CASSIGGAPSSPLHF. Here the CDR3 DNA reads TGTGCCAGTAGTATAGGGGGGGCACCTAGTTCACCCCTCCACTTT.

This clonotype was seen a single time. V gene TRBV2 combines with J gene TRBJ2-2, with D unresolved. V was clipped by 6 bases and J by 1 base, with 0 bases between them. This CDR3 region has 11 residues. Germline lookup yields CDR1 SNHLY and CDR2 FYNNEI. CDR3 bases: TGTGCCAGCAGGAACACCGGGGAGCTGTTTTTT. Residues: CASRNTGELFF.

This clonotype was picked up many times. V and J are TRBV19 and TRBJ1-5; a possible D gene is TRBD1 (6 bases). Germline CDR1 reads LNHDA; CDR2 reads SQIVND (reference sequence). V shed 7 bases and J shed 3 bases, with 19 bases lying between them. The CDR3 has 16 amino acids. CDR3 nucleotide sequence: TGTGCCAGTAAGTTTGGGGGCCTGGGATCCAATCAGCCCCAGCATTTT. Its translation: CASKFGGLGSNQPQHF.

The chain recombines TRBV7-2 with TRBJ1-1, with 8 positions matching TRBD1. Per the germline V gene, CDR1 is SGHTA and CDR2 is FQGNSA. The V gene end was trimmed by 5 bases and the J gene end by 0 bases; junction bases not matched to a gene: 11. CDR3 length: 17 residues. CDR3 sequence (DNA): TGTGCCAGCAGCCCCGGGGGGACAGGTAACATGAACACTGAAGCTTTCTTT. It is translated as CASSPGGTGNMNTEAFF.